The present T cell receptor (beta chain) was sequenced within a study of shared clonotypes between healthy human individuals. Findings and limits, study-wide: In having few donors, the study represented limited genetic and exposure-history diversity. Generally, naive subsets came out with larger estimated richness than memory subsets.

This clone was counted a single time. No antigen is known for it. Germline assignment: CDR1 SGHAT and CDR2 FQNNGV. This CDR3 is 13 amino acids long. Replicate PCRs for sorted subsets used approximately 190 ng DNA; this equaled 30,000 to 35,000 T cell genomes. As processed by the authors: Sequence data from immunoSEQ were junction-only and lacked quality scores; consequently, filtering differed. The protocol was immunoSEQ multiplex PCR, while the TCRdb copy is restricted to in-frame clones and leaves out a portion. Clone size and the V and J calls come from that table; the DNA yielded D and trimming. The sample records a few million clones, approximately 94% being singletons.

The chain recombines TRBV11-2 with TRBJ2-7; tentative D call: TRBD1 (5 bases). Sequencing used naive CD4+ T cells sorted from blood. Subset defined: CD45RA+ positively selected. The TCR was taken from a man between 18 and 29 years old in good health. The CDR3 reads CASSLGPRTPAVV. The CDR3 region has the DNA TGTGCCAGCAGCTTAGGCCCCAGGACACCGGCCGTCGTC.